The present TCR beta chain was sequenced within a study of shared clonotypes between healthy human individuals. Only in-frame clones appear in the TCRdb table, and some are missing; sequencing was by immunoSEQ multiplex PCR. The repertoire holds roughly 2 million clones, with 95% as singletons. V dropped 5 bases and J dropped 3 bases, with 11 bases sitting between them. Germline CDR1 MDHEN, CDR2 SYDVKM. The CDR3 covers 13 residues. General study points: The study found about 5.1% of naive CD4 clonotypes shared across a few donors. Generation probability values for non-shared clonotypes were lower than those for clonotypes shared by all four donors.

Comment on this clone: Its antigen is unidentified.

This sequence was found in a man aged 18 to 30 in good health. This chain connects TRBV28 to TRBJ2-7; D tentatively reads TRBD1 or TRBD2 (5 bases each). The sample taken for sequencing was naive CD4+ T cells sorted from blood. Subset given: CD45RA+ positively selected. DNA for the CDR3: TGTGCCAGCAGTCTGGGACCCTACTACGAGCAGTACTTC. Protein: CASSLGPYYEQYF. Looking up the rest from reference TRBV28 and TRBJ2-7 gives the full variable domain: DVKVTQSSRYLVKRTGEKVFLECVQDMDHENMFWYRQDPGLGLRLIYFSYDVKMKEKGDIPEGYSVSREKKERFSLILESASTNQTSMYLCASSLGPYYEQYFGPGTRLTVT.